The 25 T cell receptor beta chains listed next were all sequenced from one sample in a study of T-cell memory formation after mild COVID-19. Each CDR3 protein gets one entry after TCRdb re-called the 5' RACE reads with MiXCR. The repertoire has 250,000 to 350,000 distinct CDR3 sequences, around a sixth of them found once; the top ten carry 22%. Sample: PBMCs or a T cell subset sorted from them (not recorded which). The origin of the receptors is a man younger than 35 who had mild COVID-19 (a few samples of this study predate the infection). Cell type and time point are not known.

The V gene is TRBV4-1, the J gene TRBJ2-3, with TRBD1 matching over 10 bases. Germline CDR1 is MGHRA and CDR2 is YSYEKL. There are 17 residues in the CDR3. J lost 4 bases, V lost 1 base, and 8 bases had no gene match. The CDR3 here is CASSQGGTGAGPDTQYF. CDR3 nucleotides: TGCGCCAGCAGCCAAGGAGGGACAGGGGCTGGCCCAGATACGCAGTATTTT.

This clonotype was seen ten or more times. The V and J genes are TRBV6-2 or TRBV6-3 and TRBJ2-7, with D tentatively TRBD1 or TRBD2 (5 bases each). Germline CDR1 reads MNHEY; CDR2 reads SVGEGT. V was clipped by 5 bases and J by 6 bases, with 20 bases between them. This CDR3 has 15 amino acids. CDR3 bases: TGTGCCAGCAGTGACATCCAGGGTTCTGGGAGCGAGCAGTACGTC. As protein: CASSDIQGSGSEQYV.

The CDR3 loop reads CASNLPTGELFF. DNA for the CDR3: TGTGCCAGTAACCTACCCACCGGGGAGCTGTTTTTT. The V call is TRBV6-2 or TRBV6-3, the J call TRBJ2-2; no definite D call. The V end lost 9 bases, the J end lost 4 bases, and 9 bases lay between the germline ends. The CDR3 has 12 residues. The germline CDR1 and CDR2 sequences are MNHEY and SVGEGT.

The chain recombines TRBV3-1 with TRBJ2-3, with 14 bases matching TRBD2. The CDR3 contains 18 residues. V was pared by 3 bases and J by 3 bases, with 8 bases of the junction left unmatched. CDR1 is LGHDT, CDR2 YNNKEL, per germline (reference sequence). CDR3 nucleotides: TGTGCCAGCAGCCATTCCCAGGGACTAGCGGGGGAAACAGATACGCAGTATTTT. This translates into CASSHSQGLAGETDTQYF.

This chain links TRBV29-1 with TRBJ1-5; D is unresolved. In germline, CDR1 is SQVTM, CDR2 ANQGSEA. The CDR3 is 12 amino acids. V lost 7 bases, J lost 6 bases, and 13 bases lay in between. CDR3: CSATAGGQPQHF. Here the CDR3 DNA reads TGCAGCGCCACTGCAGGAGGTCAGCCCCAGCATTTT.

This clonotype was seen only a few times. The rearrangement links TRBV10-2 to TRBJ1-5, with no clear D. CDR3 length equals 14 residues. Germline CDR1 is WSHSY and CDR2 is SAAADI. Trimming stripped 0 bases from V and 4 bases from J, with 7 bases between. CDR3 protein: CASSESSRNQPQHF. The CDR3 DNA is TGCGCCAGCAGTGAGTCGTCCCGGAATCAGCCCCAGCATTTT.

This clonotype was detected only a few times. The chain joins TRBV14 to TRBJ2-7; D remains unclear. V lost 5 bases, J lost 5 bases, and 16 bases lay in between. The CDR3 spans 14 residues. Germline loops: CDR1 SGHDN, CDR2 FVKESK. The CDR3 sequence: CASSSYRRVHEQYF. The CDR3 coding sequence is TGTGCCAGCAGCTCGTACCGACGGGTCCACGAGCAGTACTTC.

This chain connects TRBV5-1 to TRBJ1-2, with 9 bases that match TRBD1. V was pared by 1 base and J by 5 bases, with 3 bases of the junction left unmatched. CDR1 is SGHRS, CDR2 YFSETQ, per germline. The CDR3 totals 14 residues. The CDR3 sequence: CASSLPGQGYGYTF. CDR3 in DNA: TGCGCCAGCAGCTTGCCGGGACAGGGATATGGCTACACCTTC.

The chain links TRBV5-1 to TRBJ2-7, with 7 bases that match TRBD2. The V gene end was trimmed by 4 bases and the J gene end by 5 bases; junction bases not matched to a gene: 9. This CDR3 has 14 amino acids. CDR1 and CDR2 (germline): SGHRS, YFSETQ. DNA for the CDR3: TGCGCCAGCAGCCCGCGGGGAGGGAGGAACGAGCAGTACTTC. This codes for CASSPRGGRNEQYF.

The chain combines TRBV11-2 with TRBJ2-7, with D possibly TRBD2 on 5 matching bases. Germline V gene data show CDR1 as SGHAT and CDR2 as FQNNGV. The CDR3 loop spans 14 amino acids. The V end was cut by 2 bases, the J end by 4 bases, with 12 bases between. In DNA, the CDR3 is TGTGCCAGCAGCTTAAGAGGGATAGGGTACGAGCAGTACGTC. Protein product: CASSLRGIGYEQYV.

This clonotype appeared many times. V and J are TRBV18 and TRBJ1-1, with D possibly TRBD1 on 5 matching bases. This CDR3 contains 14 residues. Looked up from germline, CDR1 is KGHSH and CDR2 is LQKENI. The V end was cut by 6 bases, the J end by 0 bases, with 11 bases between. DNA for the CDR3: TGTGCCAGCTCCTCCCAGGGACTGAACACTGAAGCTTTCTTT. It codes for CASSSQGLNTEAFF.

The chain has TRBV20-1 and TRBJ1-2; 9 positions match TRBD1. The J segment lost 4 bases and the V segment lost 0 bases, leaving 6 bases of the junction unmatched. The CDR3 sequence is 15 residues long. Germline loops: CDR1 DFQATT, CDR2 SNEGSKA (reference sequence). The CDR3 loop reads CSARDRTGVVYGYTF. In DNA form, the CDR3 reads TGCAGTGCTAGAGATAGGACAGGGGTGGTCTATGGCTACACCTTC.

The chain recombines TRBV12-3 or TRBV12-4 with TRBJ2-6, with D possibly matching TRBD1 (6 bases). The V gene lost 2 bases and the J gene lost 0 bases, with 17 bases spanning the gap. This CDR3 contains 19 residues. The CDR3 coding sequence is TGTGCCAGCAGTTTAAGGGCGACAGGCACCCTCTCTGGGGCCAACGTCCTGACTTTC. Its protein product is CASSLRATGTLSGANVLTF.

CDR3 amino acids: CASTWDRGAYEQYF. The CDR3 bases are TGTGCCAGCACCTGGGACAGGGGGGCCTACGAGCAGTACTTC. The chain recombines TRBV6-1 with TRBJ2-7, with 11 bases aligning to TRBD1. Germline-derived CDR1 and CDR2 are MNHNS and SASEGT. Trimming took 7 bases from V and 2 from J; bases not matched to a gene: 4. There are 14 residues in the CDR3.

This clonotype was counted a few times. The rearrangement links TRBV3-1 to TRBJ2-1; D is perhaps TRBD2 (6 bases). The CDR3 is made up of 12 amino acids. Germline lookup yields CDR1 LGHDT and CDR2 YNNKEL (reference sequence). The V gene lost 1 base and the J gene lost 15 bases, with 13 bases spanning the gap. CDR3 in amino acids: CASSQGIAAGFF. CDR3 DNA: TGTGCCAGCAGCCAAGGTATAGCGGCGGGGTTCTTC.

This clonotype was observed a few times. The chain links TRBV4-3 to TRBJ2-1; 10 positions agree with TRBD1. This CDR3 comprises 15 residues. Germline V gene lookup returns CDR1 LGHNA and CDR2 YSLEER. V trimming: 0 bases; J trimming: 7 bases; junction bases outside the gene matches: 3. CDR3 in DNA: TGCGCCAGCAGCCAAGATCGGACAGGGGGAAATGAGCAGTTCTTC. Translation: CASSQDRTGGNEQFF.

A few counts support this clonotype. This chain connects TRBV30 to TRBJ2-5; D not certain. V shed 0 bases and J shed 4 bases, with 9 bases lying between them. The CDR3 extends over 13 amino acids. The germline gives CDR1 GTSNPN, CDR2 SVGIG (reference sequence). As DNA, the CDR3 is TGTGCCTGGAGTGTAGTACAGACAGAGACCCAGTACTTC. The encoded protein is CAWSVVQTETQYF.

The CDR3, as DNA: TGTGCCAGCAGCCTACGTGGGGGGAAGGCTTTCTTT. Translation gives CASSLRGGKAFF. The rearrangement links TRBV6-5 to TRBJ1-1, with D possibly being TRBD1 (5 bases). This CDR3 comprises 12 residues. Germline V gene data show CDR1 as MNHEY and CDR2 as SVGAGI. V gave up 6 bases and J gave up 11 bases, with 16 bases separating them.

The rearrangement uses TRBV6-6 and TRBJ1-2; the D is unclear. CDR3 size: 11 residues. Germline CDR1 and CDR2: MNHNY and SVGAGI (reference sequence). The V and J ends lost 6 bases and 8 bases respectively, with 10 bases between them. The CDR3 protein is CASSGVAGYTF. In DNA, the CDR3 is TGTGCCAGCAGCGGGGTGGCGGGCTACACCTTC.

J is TRBJ1-5 and V is TRBV18; tentative D call: TRBD1 (5 bases). V lost 4 bases to trimming and J lost 5 bases, with 6 bases between them. This CDR3 is 12 amino acids long. From germline, CDR1 is KGHSH and CDR2 LQKENI. The CDR3 sequence: CASSQQDQPQHF. CDR3 coding DNA: TGTGCCAGCTCACAACAGGATCAGCCCCAGCATTTT.

The rearrangement uses TRBV9 and TRBJ2-4; 7 bases align to TRBD1. V gave up 0 bases and J gave up 5 bases; unmatched junction bases: 2. CDR3 size: 14 residues. CDR1 is SGDLS, CDR2 YYNGEE, per germline. CDR3 amino acids: CASSVAGGQNIQYF. CDR3 coding DNA: TGTGCCAGCAGCGTAGCAGGGGGTCAAAACATTCAGTACTTC.

This clonotype was counted many times. This sequence joins TRBV7-9 and TRBJ1-3; TRBD1 might be the D (6 bases). The CDR3 runs to 16 residues. Germline values: CDR1 SEHNR, CDR2 FQNEAQ (reference sequence). The V end lost 5 bases, the J end lost 4 bases, and 18 bases lay between the germline ends. This CDR3 is CASSPKIRTAGNTIYF. CDR3 in DNA: TGTGCCAGCAGCCCTAAGATCCGGACAGCGGGAAACACCATATATTTT.

This clonotype was detected only a few times. The chain couples TRBV5-4 to TRBJ2-5; D may be TRBD2 (5 bases). V was pared by 4 bases and J by 1 base, with 14 bases between. CDR1 is SGHNT, CDR2 YYREEE, per germline (reference sequence). The CDR3 consists of 15 residues. CDR3 in amino acids: CASSVDGGSQETQYF. The CDR3 DNA reads TGTGCCAGCAGCGTGGACGGAGGTTCCCAAGAGACCCAGTACTTC.

The chain uses TRBV6-5 and TRBJ1-4; 12 positions match TRBD1. V lost 5 bases to trimming and J lost 2 bases; unmatched junction nucleotides: 6. Germline V gene data show CDR1 as MNHEY and CDR2 as SVGAGI. The CDR3 spans 17 residues. For the CDR3, the DNA is TGTGCCAGCAGTCGAGGGACAGGGGGCGCGACTAATGAAAAACTGTTTTTT. Amino acids: CASSRGTGGATNEKLFF.

The J gene is TRBJ2-5, the V gene TRBV27; D is uncertain. V gave up 6 bases and J gave up 3 bases, with 11 bases separating them. The germline V gene has CDR1 MNHEY and CDR2 SMNVEV (reference sequence). The CDR3 extends over 13 amino acids. CDR3 bases: TGTGCCAGCAGGGACGGACCGGAAGAGACCCAGTACTTC. It yields the protein CASRDGPEETQYF.